This T cell receptor (beta chain) was documented in a study of blood T cell repertoires in COVID-19. Clones were read by immunoSEQ multiplex PCR, and TCRdb kept only the in-frame ones, dropping some. Altogether about 160,000 clones are present, roughly 83% being singletons, with the ten largest covering approximately 4.7%. Germline CDR1 LGHDT, CDR2 YNNKEL (reference sequence). The V gene lost 2 bases and the J gene lost 2 bases, with 7 bases spanning the gap. The CDR3 is made up of 14 amino acids. The specimen sequenced was PBMCs or T cells enriched from blood (not recorded which). The receptor's source is a woman in her 50s who had recovered from COVID-19. The gene calls are TRBV3-1 (or the pseudogene TRBV3-2) and TRBJ1-3; D gene uncertain. CDR3 nucleotides: TGTGCCAGCAGCCAAACAGTGACTGGAAACACCATATATTTT. Its protein product is CASSQTVTGNTIYF.